This is a list of T cell receptor beta chains from one sample in a study of STAT5B mutations in CD4+ large granular lymphocyte leukemia. Clones were sequenced by immunoSEQ multiplex PCR, and TCRdb holds only the in-frame ones, with some missing. This sample has roughly 19,000 clones; 70% to 75% occur once, and the top ten carry around 28%. What was sequenced was CD4+ T cells from blood buffy coats. The receptor set was obtained from a human donor in good health. CDR3s include the opening cysteine and the closing phenylalanine or tryptophan. A D gene is named only where the DNA matches it firmly. Part of the rows lack a size; the others show once, few, many or a class for expanded clones.

cdr3_length d_call j_call v_call clone_size cdr3_aa cdr3_nt
15 . TRBJ2-2 TRBV11-2 few CASSLPLPAPGELFF TGTGCCAGCAGCTTACCCCTTCCCGCACCCGGGGAGCTGTTTTTT
17 . TRBJ1-2 TRBV7-2 . CASSLDGTAGNRRGYTF TGTGCCAGCAGCTTAGATGGGACGGCAGGCAATCGGCGTGGCTACACCTTC
15 . TRBJ1-1 TRBV7-2 . CASRRDRGSNTEAFF TGTGCCAGCAGACGGGACCGGGGATCGAACACTGAAGCTTTCTTT
16 . TRBJ1-1 TRBV11-3 . CASSTRTRRMNTEAFF TGTGCCAGCAGCACCAGAACACGGAGAATGAACACTGAAGCTTTCTTT
13 . TRBJ2-2 TRBV12-5 . CASGLAGSGELFF TGTGCTAGTGGTTTGGCGGGGTCCGGGGAGCTGTTTTTT
12 . TRBJ1-2 TRBV2 . CASLKEAYGYTF TGTGCCAGCCTAAAGGAGGCCTATGGCTACACCTTC
16 . TRBJ2-1 TRBV10-3 . CAISELSGGAYNEQFF TGTGCCATCAGTGAGTTGAGCGGAGGGGCGTACAATGAGCAGTTCTTC
14 TRBD1 TRBJ1-5 TRBV18 few CASSPGQDNQPQHF TGTGCCAGCTCACCGGGACAGGACAATCAGCCCCAGCATTTT
15 TRBD1 TRBJ1-4 TRBV28 few CASTLGDRINEKLFF TGTGCCAGCACCTTAGGGGACAGGATTAATGAAAAACTGTTTTTT
13 . TRBJ1-6 TRBV10-1 . CASSALEGSPLHF TGCGCCAGCAGTGCACTGGAGGGTTCACCCCTCCACTTT
13 . TRBJ2-1 TRBV30 few CAWNLRGKGEQFF TGTGCCTGGAACCTGAGGGGTAAGGGTGAGCAGTTCTTC
16 TRBD2 TRBJ2-3 TRBV7-2 . CASSLMVAGGRDTQYF TGTGCCAGCAGCTTAATGGTAGCGGGGGGGAGGGATACGCAGTATTTT
16 TRBD1 TRBJ2-1 TRBV7-9 once CASSLLTGASYNEQFF TGTGCCAGCAGCTTGCTGACAGGGGCATCCTACAATGAGCAGTTCTTC
15 . TRBJ1-2 TRBV18 once CASSPPLRASAGYTF TGTGCCAGCTCACCACCGTTGCGGGCTTCGGCCGGCTACACCTTC
14 . TRBJ2-2 TRBV4-1 . CASRRGAGTGELFF TGCGCCAGCCGCCGGGGGGCGGGGACCGGGGAGCTGTTTTTT
16 TRBD1 TRBJ1-5 TRBV19 few CASSSRTGVSNQPQHF TGTGCCAGTAGTTCGCGCACAGGGGTTAGCAATCAGCCCCAGCATTTT
12 . TRBJ1-3 TRBV5-6 . CASSQVENTIYF TGTGCCAGCAGCCAAGTCGAAAACACCATATATTTT
17 . TRBJ1-1 TRBV14 . CASSQVMRGGLNTEAFF TGTGCCAGCAGCCAAGTCATGAGGGGGGGTCTGAACACTGAAGCTTTCTTT
15 . TRBJ2-7 TRBV4-3 . CASSQIRGRGYEQYF TGCGCCAGCAGCCAAATAAGGGGCAGGGGCTACGAGCAGTACTTC
13 . TRBJ1-5 TRBV2 . CASNPGAGQPQHF TGTGCCAGCAACCCGGGGGCAGGTCAGCCCCAGCATTTT
13 TRBD1 TRBJ1-1 TRBV2 . CASSDRGQGRAFF TGTGCCAGCAGTGATAGGGGACAGGGGAGAGCTTTCTTT
17 TRBD2 TRBJ2-5 TRBV9 . CASSVGRIAGGPETQYF TGTGCCAGCAGCGTAGGTCGGATAGCGGGGGGGCCGGAGACCCAGTACTTC
15 TRBD2 TRBJ2-5 TRBV27 once CASAASGGPWETQYF TGTGCCAGCGCGGCTAGCGGGGGGCCTTGGGAGACCCAGTACTTC